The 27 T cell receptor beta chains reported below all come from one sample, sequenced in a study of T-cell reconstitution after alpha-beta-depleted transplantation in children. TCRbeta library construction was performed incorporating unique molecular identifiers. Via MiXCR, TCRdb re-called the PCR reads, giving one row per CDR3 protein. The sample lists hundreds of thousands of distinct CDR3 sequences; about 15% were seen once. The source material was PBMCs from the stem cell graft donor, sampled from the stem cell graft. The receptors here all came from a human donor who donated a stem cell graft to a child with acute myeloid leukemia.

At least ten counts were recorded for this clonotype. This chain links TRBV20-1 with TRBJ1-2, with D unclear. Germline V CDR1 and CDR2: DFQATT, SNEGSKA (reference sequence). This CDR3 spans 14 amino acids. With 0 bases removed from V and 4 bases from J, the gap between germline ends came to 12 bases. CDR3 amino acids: CSARDRGSLYGYTF. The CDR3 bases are TGCAGTGCTAGAGATAGAGGGAGCCTCTATGGCTACACCTTC.

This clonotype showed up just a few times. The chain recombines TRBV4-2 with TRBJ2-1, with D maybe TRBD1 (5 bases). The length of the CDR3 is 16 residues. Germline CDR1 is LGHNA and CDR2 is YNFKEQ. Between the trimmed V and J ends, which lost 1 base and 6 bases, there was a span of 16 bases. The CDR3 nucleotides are TGTGCCAGCAGCCAAGGTTCAGGGAAGGCTGGCAATGAGCAGTTCTTC. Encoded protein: CASSQGSGKAGNEQFF.

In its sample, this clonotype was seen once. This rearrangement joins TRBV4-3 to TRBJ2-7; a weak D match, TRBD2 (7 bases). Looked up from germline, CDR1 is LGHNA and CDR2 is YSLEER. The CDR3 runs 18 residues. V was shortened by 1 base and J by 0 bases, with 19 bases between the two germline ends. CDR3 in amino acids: CASSQATGGRRSSYEQYF. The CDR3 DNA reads TGCGCCAGCAGCCAAGCAACGGGGGGCCGCAGGAGCTCCTACGAGCAGTACTTC.

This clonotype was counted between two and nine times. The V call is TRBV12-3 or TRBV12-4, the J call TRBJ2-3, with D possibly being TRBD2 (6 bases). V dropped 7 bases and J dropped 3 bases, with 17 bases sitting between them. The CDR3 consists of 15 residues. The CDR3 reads CASTPRRGRTDTQYF. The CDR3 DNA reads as TGTGCCAGCACCCCGAGGAGGGGTCGGACAGATACGCAGTATTTT.

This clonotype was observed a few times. CDR3 in amino acids: CSAHPGLGEQYF. CDR3 in DNA: TGCAGTGCCCACCCGGGACTAGGAGAGCAGTACTTC. The V and J genes are TRBV20-1 and TRBJ2-7, with 8 bases that match TRBD2. Trimming removed 6 bases from V and 7 bases from J; junction bases left unmatched: 8. Germline CDR1 and CDR2: DFQATT and SNEGSKA (reference sequence). This CDR3 spans 12 amino acids.

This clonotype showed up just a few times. The CDR3: CASSVGLTQPQHF. The CDR3 coding sequence is TGTGCCAGCAGCGTAGGGCTAACTCAGCCCCAGCATTTT. The rearrangement uses TRBV9 and TRBJ1-5; no definite D call. The CDR3 totals 13 residues. V was shortened by 0 bases and J by 6 bases, with 7 bases between the two germline ends. Germline assignment: CDR1 SGDLS and CDR2 YYNGEE.

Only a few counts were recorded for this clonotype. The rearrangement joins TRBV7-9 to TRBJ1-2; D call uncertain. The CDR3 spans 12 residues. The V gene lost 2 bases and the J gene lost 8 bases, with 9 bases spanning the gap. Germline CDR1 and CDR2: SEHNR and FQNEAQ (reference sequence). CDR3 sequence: CASSLIGEGYTF. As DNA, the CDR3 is TGTGCCAGCAGCTTAATTGGGGAAGGCTACACCTTC.

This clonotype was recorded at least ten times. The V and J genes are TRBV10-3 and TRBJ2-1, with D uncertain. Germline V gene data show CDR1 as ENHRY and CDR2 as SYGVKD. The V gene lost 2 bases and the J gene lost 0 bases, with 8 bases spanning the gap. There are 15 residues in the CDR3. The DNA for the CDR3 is TGTGCCATCAGTGAGAAGGGCAGCTCCTACAATGAGCAGTTCTTC. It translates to CAISEKGSSYNEQFF.

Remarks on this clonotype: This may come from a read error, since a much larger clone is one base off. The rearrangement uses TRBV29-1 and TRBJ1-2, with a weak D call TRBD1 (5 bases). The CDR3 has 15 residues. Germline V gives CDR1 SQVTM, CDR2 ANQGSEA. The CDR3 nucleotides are TGCAGCGTTGAATTCATGGGGCTAAATAACTATGGCTACTCCTTC. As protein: CSVEFMGLNNYGYSF. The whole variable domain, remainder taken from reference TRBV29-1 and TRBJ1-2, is SAVISQKPSRDICQRGTSLTIQCQVDSQVTMMFWYRQQPGQSLTLIATANQGSEATYESGFVIDKFPISRPNLTFSTLTVSNMSPEDSSIYLCSVEFMGLNNYGYSFGSGTRLTVV.

Here the CDR3 DNA reads TGTGCCAGCAGCCCACGGGGTCGCTACGAGCAGTACTTC. As protein: CASSPRGRYEQYF. J is TRBJ2-7 and V is TRBV27; tentative D call: TRBD2 (5 bases). The V and J ends lost 6 bases and 3 bases respectively, with 12 bases between them. CDR3 length: 13 residues. CDR1 is MNHEY and CDR2 is SMNVEV in the germline V gene (reference sequence).

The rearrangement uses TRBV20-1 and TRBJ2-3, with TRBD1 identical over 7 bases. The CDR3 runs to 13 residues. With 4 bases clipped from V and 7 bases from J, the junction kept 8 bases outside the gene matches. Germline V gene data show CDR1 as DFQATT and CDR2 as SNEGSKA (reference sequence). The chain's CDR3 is CSAIRQGRNTQYF. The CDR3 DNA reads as TGCAGTGCTATACGACAGGGAAGGAATACGCAGTATTTT.

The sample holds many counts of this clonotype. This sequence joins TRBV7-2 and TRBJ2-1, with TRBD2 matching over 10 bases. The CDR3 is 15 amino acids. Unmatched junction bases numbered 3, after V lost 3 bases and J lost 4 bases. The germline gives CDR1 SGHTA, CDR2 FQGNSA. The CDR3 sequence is CASSLDSGGYNEQFF. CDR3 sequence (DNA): TGTGCCAGCAGCTTGGATAGCGGGGGGTACAATGAGCAGTTCTTC.

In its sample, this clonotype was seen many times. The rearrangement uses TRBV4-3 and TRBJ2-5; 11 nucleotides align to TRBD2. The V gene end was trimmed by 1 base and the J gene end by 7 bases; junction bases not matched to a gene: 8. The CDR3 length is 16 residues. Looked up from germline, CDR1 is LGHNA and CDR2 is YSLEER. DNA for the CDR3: TGCGCCAGCAGCCAAGTTCAGACTAGCGGGGTTCGGACCCAGTACTTC. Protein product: CASSQVQTSGVRTQYF.

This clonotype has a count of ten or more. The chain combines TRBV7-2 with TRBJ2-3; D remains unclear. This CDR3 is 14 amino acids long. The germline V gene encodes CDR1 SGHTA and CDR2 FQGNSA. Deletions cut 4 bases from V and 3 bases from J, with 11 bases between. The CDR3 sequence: CASSSAPNTDTQYF. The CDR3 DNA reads TGTGCCAGCAGCTCCGCTCCTAATACAGATACGCAGTATTTT.

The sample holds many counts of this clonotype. This CDR3 is CASKLIDTQYF. The CDR3 DNA sequence: TGTGCCAGCAAGCTGATTGATACGCAGTATTTT. The chain has TRBV12-3 or TRBV12-4 and TRBJ2-3; D not resolved. V was pared by 7 bases and J by 6 bases, with 8 bases between. There are 11 residues in the CDR3.

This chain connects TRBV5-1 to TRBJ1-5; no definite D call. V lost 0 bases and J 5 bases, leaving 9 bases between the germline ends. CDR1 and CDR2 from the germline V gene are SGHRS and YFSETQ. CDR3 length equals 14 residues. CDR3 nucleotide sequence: TGCGCCAGCAGCTTGGTTCCGGGATATCAGCCCCAGCATTTT. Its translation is CASSLVPGYQPQHF.

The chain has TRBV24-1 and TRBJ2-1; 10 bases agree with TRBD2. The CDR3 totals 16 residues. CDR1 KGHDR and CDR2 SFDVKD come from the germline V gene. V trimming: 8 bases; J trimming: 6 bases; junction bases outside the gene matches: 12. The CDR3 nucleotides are TGTGCCACCAACCTCCCAGCGGGGGGGCCGGTCAATGAGCAGTTCTTC. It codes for CATNLPAGGPVNEQFF.

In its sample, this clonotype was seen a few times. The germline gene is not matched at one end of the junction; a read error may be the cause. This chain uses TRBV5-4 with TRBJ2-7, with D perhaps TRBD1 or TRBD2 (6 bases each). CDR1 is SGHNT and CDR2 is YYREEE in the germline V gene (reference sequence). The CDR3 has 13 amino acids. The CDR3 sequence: CASRPGDSCEQYF. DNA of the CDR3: TGTGCCAGCAGGCCAGGGGACTCCTGCGAGCAGTACTTC.

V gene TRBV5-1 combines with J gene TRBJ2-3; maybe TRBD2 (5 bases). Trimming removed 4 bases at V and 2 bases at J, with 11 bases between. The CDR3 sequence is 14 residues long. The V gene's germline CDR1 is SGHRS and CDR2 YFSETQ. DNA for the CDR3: TGCGCCAGCAGCCTTAGCGTCCCCACAGATACGCAGTATTTT. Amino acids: CASSLSVPTDTQYF.

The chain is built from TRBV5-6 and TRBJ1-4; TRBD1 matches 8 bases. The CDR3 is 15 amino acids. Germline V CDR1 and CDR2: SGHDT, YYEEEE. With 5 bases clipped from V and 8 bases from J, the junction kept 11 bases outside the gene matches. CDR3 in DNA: TGTGCCAGCAGTCAGCCGGGGACAGGAGGGGAAAAACTGTTTTTT. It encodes CASSQPGTGGEKLFF.

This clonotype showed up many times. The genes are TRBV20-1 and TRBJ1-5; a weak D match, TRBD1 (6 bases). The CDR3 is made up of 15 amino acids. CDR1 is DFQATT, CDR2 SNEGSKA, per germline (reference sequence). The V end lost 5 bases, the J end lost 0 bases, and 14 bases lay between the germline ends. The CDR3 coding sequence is TGCAGTGCTCGGACAGATACTTATAGCAATCAGCCCCAGCATTTT. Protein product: CSARTDTYSNQPQHF.

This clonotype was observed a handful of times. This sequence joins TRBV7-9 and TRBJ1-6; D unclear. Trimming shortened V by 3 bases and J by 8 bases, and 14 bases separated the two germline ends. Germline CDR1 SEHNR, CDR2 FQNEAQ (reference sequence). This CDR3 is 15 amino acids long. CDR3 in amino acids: CASSLIGFSDSPLHF. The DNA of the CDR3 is TGTGCCAGCAGCTTGATCGGGTTTAGCGATTCACCCCTCCACTTT.

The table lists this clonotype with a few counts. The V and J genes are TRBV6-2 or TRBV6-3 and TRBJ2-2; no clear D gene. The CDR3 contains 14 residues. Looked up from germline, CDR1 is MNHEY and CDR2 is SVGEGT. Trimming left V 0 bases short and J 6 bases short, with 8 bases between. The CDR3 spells CASSYSILAGELFF. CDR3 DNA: TGTGCCAGCAGTTACTCGATATTGGCCGGGGAGCTGTTTTTT.

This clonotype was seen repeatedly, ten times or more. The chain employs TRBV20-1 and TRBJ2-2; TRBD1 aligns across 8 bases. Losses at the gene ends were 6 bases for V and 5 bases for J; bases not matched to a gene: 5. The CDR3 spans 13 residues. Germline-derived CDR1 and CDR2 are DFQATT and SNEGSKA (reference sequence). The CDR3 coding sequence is TGCAGTGCGGGGGACAGGAATACCGGGGAGCTGTTTTTT. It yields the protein CSAGDRNTGELFF.

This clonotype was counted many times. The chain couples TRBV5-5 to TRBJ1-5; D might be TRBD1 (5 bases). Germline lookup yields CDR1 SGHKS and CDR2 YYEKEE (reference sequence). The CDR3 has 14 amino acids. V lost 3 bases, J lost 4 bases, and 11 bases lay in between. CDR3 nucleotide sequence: TGTGCCAGCAGCTGGAGGGACGGGAATCAGCCCCAGCATTTT. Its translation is CASSWRDGNQPQHF.

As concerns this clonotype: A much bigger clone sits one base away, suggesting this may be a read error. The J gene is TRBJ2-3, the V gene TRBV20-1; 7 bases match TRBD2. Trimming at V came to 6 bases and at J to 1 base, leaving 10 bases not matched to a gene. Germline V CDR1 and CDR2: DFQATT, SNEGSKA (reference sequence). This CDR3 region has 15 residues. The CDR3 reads CSAVQLAEGTDTQYF. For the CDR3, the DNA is TGCAGTGCCGTTCAGCTAGCGGAGGGCACAGATACGCAGTATTTT.

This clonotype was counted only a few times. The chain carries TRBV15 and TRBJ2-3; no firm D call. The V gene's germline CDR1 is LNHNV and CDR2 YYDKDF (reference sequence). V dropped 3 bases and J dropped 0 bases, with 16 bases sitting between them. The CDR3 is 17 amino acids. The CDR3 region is CATSSDLRTASTDTQYF. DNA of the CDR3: TGTGCCACCAGCAGCGACCTCCGGACGGCAAGCACAGATACGCAGTATTTT.